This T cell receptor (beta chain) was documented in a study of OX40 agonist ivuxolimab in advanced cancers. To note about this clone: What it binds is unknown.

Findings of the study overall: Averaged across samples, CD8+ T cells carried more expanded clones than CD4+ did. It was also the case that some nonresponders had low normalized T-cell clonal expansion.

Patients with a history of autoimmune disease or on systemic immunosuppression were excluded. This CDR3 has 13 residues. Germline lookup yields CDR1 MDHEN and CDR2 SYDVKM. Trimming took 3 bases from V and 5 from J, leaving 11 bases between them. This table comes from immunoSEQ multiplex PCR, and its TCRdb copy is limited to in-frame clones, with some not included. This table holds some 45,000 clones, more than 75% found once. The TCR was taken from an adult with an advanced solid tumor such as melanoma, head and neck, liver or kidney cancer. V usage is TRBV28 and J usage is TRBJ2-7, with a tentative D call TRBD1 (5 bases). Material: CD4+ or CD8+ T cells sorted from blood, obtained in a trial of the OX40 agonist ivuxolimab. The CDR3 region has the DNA TGTGCCAGCAGTTTTCTCCAGGGCCACGAGCAGTACTTC. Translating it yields CASSFLQGHEQYF.